This T cell receptor (beta chain) comes out of a study of T cell changes during pregnancy in multiple sclerosis. Germline lookup yields CDR1 SEHNR and CDR2 FQNEAQ (reference sequence). The J segment lost 3 bases and the V segment lost 2 bases, leaving 6 bases of the junction unmatched. This CDR3 is built from 15 residues. Data came from immunoSEQ multiplex PCR; TCRdb stores just in-frame clones and leaves some out. The data show about 77,000 clones, about nine tenths seen once. This sequence was found in a female donor with multiple sclerosis, enrolled in a pregnancy study. The genes are TRBV7-9 and TRBJ2-7; 8 bases map to TRBD1. The sample in question was peripheral blood, obtained before pregnancy. CDR3 sequence (DNA): TGTGCCAGCAGCTTATTCGTGACAGGGGTCTACGAGCAGTACTTC. This sequence encodes CASSLFVTGVYEQYF. Drawing the rest from reference TRBV7-9 and TRBJ2-7, the complete variable domain is DTGVSQNPRHKITKRGQNVTFRCDPISEHNRLYWYRQTLGQGPEFLTYFQNEAQLEKSRLLSDRFSAERPKGSFSTLEIQRTEQGDSAMYLCASSLFVTGVYEQYFGPGTRLTVT.